One TCR beta chain is described in this entry. Antigen specificity is unknown. The sample originates from a study of early stage breast cancer tumors. Study conclusions and caveats: Bulk DNA sequencing of unsorted cells missed chain pairing and markers. Comparing each tissue with blood distinguished tumor from normal in about 85% of the 16 patients.

The method was immunoSEQ multiplex PCR; TCRdb's version includes in-frame clones alone and lacks a portion of them. The sample has 6,500 or so clones; about three fifths are singletons. V dropped 3 bases and J dropped 6 bases, with 14 bases sitting between them. Germline CDR1 is MNHNS and CDR2 is SASEGT. CDR3 length: 14 residues. The TCR sequence derives from a person aged 45 to 59 with breast cancer. The sample taken for sequencing was normal breast tissue next to the tumor. This chain links TRBV6-1 with TRBJ1-1; possibly TRBD1 for D (5 bases). CDR3 bases: TGTGCCAGCAGTGATTGGGGACTGCGGCCTGAAGCTTTCTTT. Amino acid sequence: CASSDWGLRPEAFF.